The 25 T cell receptor beta chains reported below all come from one sample, sequenced in a study of OX40 agonist ivuxolimab in advanced cancers. Libraries were prepared by immunoSEQ multiplex PCR; TCRdb keeps only in-frame clonotypes and omits some of them. The repertoire has 95,000 to 120,000 clones, approximately 90% of them found once; the top ten carry 0.66%. Sample: CD4+ or CD8+ T cells sorted from blood, taken in a trial of the OX40 agonist ivuxolimab. Source of these receptors: an adult with an advanced solid tumor such as melanoma, head and neck, liver or kidney cancer.

This clone was seen only once. The V gene is TRBV19, the J gene TRBJ1-1; D is undetermined. V dropped 1 base and J dropped 4 bases, with 16 bases sitting between them. The V gene's germline CDR1 is LNHDA and CDR2 SQIVND (reference sequence). The CDR3 is 16 residues long. CDR3 DNA sequence: TGTGCCAGTAGTATAGCGGGTCCCGAACTGGGCACTGAAGCTTTCTTT. This translates into CASSIAGPELGTEAFF.

DNA of the CDR3: TGTGCCAGCTCACTCCCCGGTAGGGAGCCGGAGACCCAGTACTTC. Translated, it gives CASSLPGREPETQYF. The chain is built from TRBV18 and TRBJ2-5, with D tentatively TRBD2 (5 bases). CDR1 and CDR2 (germline): KGHSH, LQKENI. V lost 4 bases to trimming and J lost 5 bases, with 17 bases between them. CDR3 length: 15 residues.

The chain is built from TRBV2 and TRBJ2-3, with a possible D match to TRBD2 (7 bases). The ends were cut back, 7 bases at V and 4 bases at J, with 24 bases in the middle. Looked up from germline, CDR1 is SNHLY and CDR2 is FYNNEI. The CDR3 contains 17 residues. Written as DNA, the CDR3 is TGTGCCAGCAACCTGAGGGGGGGCTCCTTTGGTGCAGATACGCAGTATTTT. Translation gives CASNLRGGSFGADTQYF.

As to this clone: At the DNA level, this CDR3 is encoded by other sequences in the same sample as well. This chain's CDR3 is CASSLEGETQYF. The CDR3 nucleotides read TGCGCCAGCAGCTTGGAGGGAGAGACCCAGTACTTC. The V gene is TRBV5-1, the J gene TRBJ2-5; the D is unclear. The CDR3 has 12 residues. Germline lookup yields CDR1 SGHRS and CDR2 YFSETQ. V lost 0 bases to trimming and J lost 4 bases, with 4 bases between them.

The rearrangement joins TRBV7-9 to TRBJ1-2; no clear D. The ends were cut back, 0 bases at V and 3 bases at J, with 11 bases in the middle. Germline assignment: CDR1 SEHNR and CDR2 FQNEAQ (reference sequence). This CDR3 contains 15 residues. The CDR3 nucleotides read TGTGCCAGCAGCTTAGCTCAGTCCGGAGACTATGGCTACACCTTC. It yields the protein CASSLAQSGDYGYTF. Full variable domain (rest looked up from reference TRBV7-9 and TRBJ1-2): DTGVSQNPRHKITKRGQNVTFRCDPISEHNRLYWYRQTLGQGPEFLTYFQNEAQLEKSRLLSDRFSAERPKGSFSTLEIQRTEQGDSAMYLCASSLAQSGDYGYTFGSGTRLTVV.

The chain combines TRBV7-8 with TRBJ2-4; possible D gene TRBD2, 5 bases. The CDR3 is made up of 17 amino acids. Looked up from germline, CDR1 is SGHVS and CDR2 is FQNEAQ. V gave up 4 bases and J gave up 1 base, with 17 bases separating them. The CDR3 loop reads CASSSYAGSGAKNIQYF. The CDR3 DNA reads as TGTGCCAGCAGCTCCTACGCCGGGTCGGGGGCCAAAAACATTCAGTACTTC. The full variable domain, completed using reference TRBV7-8 and TRBJ2-4, is GAGVSQSPRYKVAKRGQDVALRCDPISGHVSLFWYQQALGQGPEFLTYFQNEAQLDKSGLPSDRFFAERPEGSVSTLKIQRTQQEDSAVYLCASSSYAGSGAKNIQYFGAGTRLSVL.

The chain uses TRBV4-2 and TRBJ2-1; possible D gene TRBD1, 6 bases. The CDR3 sequence is 15 residues long. V was shortened by 4 bases and J by 4 bases, with 14 bases between the two germline ends. Germline V gene sequence: CDR1 LGHNA, CDR2 YNFKEQ. CDR3 in amino acids: CASSPSTGEYNEQFF. DNA of the CDR3: TGTGCCAGCAGCCCGTCGACAGGTGAATACAATGAGCAGTTCTTC.

This clone has at least ten counts. Other DNA sequences of this sample code for an identical CDR3. The chain carries TRBV28 and TRBJ2-2, with D uncertain. The V gene's germline CDR1 is MDHEN and CDR2 SYDVKM. The CDR3 has 10 amino acids. V was cut by 10 bases and J by 5 bases, with 5 bases left in between. CDR3 region: CATSTGELFF. For the CDR3, the DNA is TGTGCCACCTCAACCGGGGAGCTGTTTTTT.

The chain is built from TRBV21-1 and TRBJ2-5; the table's TRBD1 call for D was not verified on the DNA. TRBV21-1 is a known pseudogene. This CDR3 is built from 16 residues. The CDR3: CASSKEPGQGRETQYF. The CDR3 region has the DNA TGTGCCAGCAGCAAAGAACCGGGACAGGGGAGGGAGACCCAGTACTTC.

V and J are TRBV25-1 and TRBJ2-7; D gene unclear. The germline CDR1 and CDR2 sequences are MGHDK and SYGVNS. The V and J ends lost 3 bases and 4 bases respectively, with 7 bases between them. The CDR3 length is 12 residues. The chain's CDR3 is CASSEAEYEQYF. CDR3 bases: TGTGCCAGCAGTGAGGCAGAATACGAGCAGTACTTC.

The chain carries TRBV6-1 and TRBJ2-3; possible D gene TRBD2, 5 bases. CDR1 and CDR2 (germline): MNHNS, SASEGT. V dropped 1 base and J dropped 3 bases, with 17 bases sitting between them. CDR3 length: 17 residues. CDR3 sequence (DNA): TGTGCCAGCAGTGAAGGGCTGGGCGCGCCGGGGACAGATACGCAGTATTTT. This codes for CASSEGLGAPGTDTQYF.

V is TRBV15 and J is TRBJ2-7; 7 bases are shared with TRBD1. This CDR3 region has 14 residues. Germline V gene lookup returns CDR1 LNHNV and CDR2 YYDKDF (reference sequence). V lost 3 bases, J lost 0 bases, and 2 bases stayed unmatched. The CDR3 loop is CATSSYRGSYEQYF. CDR3 nucleotides: TGTGCCACCAGCAGCTACAGGGGCTCCTACGAGCAGTACTTC. The entire variable domain, with the rest obtained from reference TRBV15 and TRBJ2-7, is as follows: DAMVIQNPRYQVTQFGKPVTLSCSQTLNHNVMYWYQQKSSQAPKLLFHYYDKDFNNEADTPDNFQSRRPNTSFCFLDIRSPGLGDTAMYLCATSSYRGSYEQYFGPGTRLTVT.

The CDR3 sequence is CASSLGWGRRNTEAFF. DNA of the CDR3: TGTGCCAGCAGCTTAGGGTGGGGTCGCCGGAACACTGAAGCTTTCTTT. This chain links TRBV7-6 with TRBJ1-1; no clear D. This CDR3 is built from 16 residues. Trimming shortened V by 1 base and J by 1 base, and 13 bases separated the two germline ends. Germline V gene data show CDR1 as SGHVS and CDR2 as FNYEAQ. Complete variable domain (other parts from reference TRBV7-6 and TRBJ1-1): GAGVSQSPRYKVTKRGQDVALRCDPISGHVSLYWYRQALGQGPEFLTYFNYEAQQDKSGLPNDRFSAERPEGSISTLTIQRTEQRDSAMYRCASSLGWGRRNTEAFFGQGTRLTVV.

This clone showed up just a few times. The CDR3 spells CSVEEDAGKGYGYTF. The CDR3, as DNA: TGCAGCGTTGAAGAGGACGCAGGAAAAGGGTATGGCTACACCTTC. This chain links TRBV29-1 with TRBJ1-2; D is unresolved. CDR1 is SQVTM, CDR2 ANQGSEA, per germline. This CDR3 is 15 amino acids long. Trimming took off 0 bases at V and 5 bases at J, with 16 bases between the two ends.

This chain uses TRBV7-8 with TRBJ2-7, with D possibly matching TRBD1 (6 bases). The CDR3 is made up of 13 amino acids. Germline loops: CDR1 SGHVS, CDR2 FQNEAQ. Trimming took 5 bases from V and 6 from J, leaving 14 bases between them. The CDR3 here is CASSGPGTPEQYF. The CDR3 DNA reads TGTGCCAGCAGCGGCCCCGGGACACCCGAGCAGTACTTC.

This clone was observed once. This sequence joins TRBV5-1 and TRBJ2-3; D remains unclear. V gave up 0 bases and J gave up 0 bases, with 8 bases separating them. This CDR3 comprises 15 residues. Germline V lookup: CDR1 SGHRS, CDR2 YFSETQ. CDR3 sequence (DNA): TGCGCCAGCAGCTTGGACGGAACTAGCACAGATACGCAGTATTTT. Translating it yields CASSLDGTSTDTQYF.

This sequence joins TRBV7-9 and TRBJ2-7, with D possibly matching TRBD2 (6 bases). Germline CDR1 reads SEHNR; CDR2 reads FQNEAQ (reference sequence). The V and J ends lost 5 bases and 0 bases respectively, with 8 bases between them. The CDR3 consists of 13 residues. The CDR3 DNA sequence: TGTGCCAGCAGCGCCGGGGGCTCCTACGAGCAGTACTTC. Translated, it gives CASSAGGSYEQYF.

The chain couples TRBV6-5 to TRBJ1-2; 9 bases line up with TRBD1. Germline V gene lookup returns CDR1 MNHEY and CDR2 SVGAGI. This CDR3 is built from 13 residues. After removal of 8 bases from V and 9 bases from J, the junction contained 10 bases not matched to a gene. The CDR3 DNA reads TGTGCCAGCGCTGCCTGGGACAGGGTAAGCTACACCTTC. This translates into CASAAWDRVSYTF.

This clone was observed a single time. V gene TRBV5-1 combines with J gene TRBJ2-5, with D unresolved. The assigned J gene may be wrong: the sequence end matches TRBJ2-7 better. The CDR3 runs 14 residues. Germline CDR1 and CDR2: SGHRS and YFSETQ. The CDR3 nucleotides read TGCGCCAGCAGTAGGGATGCACTCTCCTACGAGCAGTACTTC. Protein sequence: CASSRDALSYEQYF.

J is TRBJ1-5 and V is TRBV7-9; no definite D call. This CDR3 contains 15 residues. From germline, CDR1 is SEHNR and CDR2 FQNEAQ (reference sequence). Trimming cost V 0 bases and J 3 bases, with 9 bases left between them. The CDR3 is CASSLAGADNQPQHF. CDR3 bases: TGTGCCAGCAGCTTAGCCGGCGCGGACAATCAGCCCCAGCATTTT.

CDR3: CAWNRDSRYGYTF. In DNA, the CDR3 is TGTGCCTGGAACCGGGACAGTCGTTATGGCTACACCTTC. The chain is built from TRBV30 and TRBJ1-2; 7 nucleotides align to TRBD1. V lost 4 bases to trimming and J lost 5 bases; unmatched junction nucleotides: 7. CDR1 GTSNPN and CDR2 SVGIG come from the germline V gene (reference sequence). The CDR3 is made up of 13 amino acids.

V is TRBV7-9 and J is TRBJ2-1, with D possibly TRBD2 on 6 matching bases. There are 16 residues in the CDR3. Germline CDR1 SEHNR, CDR2 FQNEAQ (reference sequence). Deletions cut 4 bases from V and 3 bases from J, with 16 bases between. CDR3 residues: CASSSGASEYYNEQFF. Here the CDR3 DNA reads TGTGCCAGCAGCTCCGGGGCTAGCGAGTACTACAATGAGCAGTTCTTC.

The V call is TRBV10-2, the J call TRBJ1-5; a possible D gene is TRBD1 (6 bases). Germline assignment: CDR1 WSHSY and CDR2 SAAADI. The CDR3 spans 15 residues. Deletions cut 6 bases from V and 2 bases from J, with 14 bases between. Here the CDR3 DNA reads TGCGCCAGCAGAGCCGGGACAACGGGCAATCAGCCCCAGCATTTT. This translates into CASRAGTTGNQPQHF.

This chain links TRBV5-1 with TRBJ2-5; maybe TRBD2 (6 bases). The CDR3 contains 16 residues. Germline CDR1 is SGHRS and CDR2 is YFSETQ. V was cut by 4 bases and J by 0 bases, with 16 bases left in between. The CDR3 reads CASSEGAAGYQETQYF. CDR3 bases: TGCGCCAGCAGCGAGGGAGCGGCGGGGTACCAAGAGACCCAGTACTTC.

This clone was detected only a few times. The V call is TRBV6-6, the J call TRBJ1-3; 7 bases agree with TRBD1. Germline assignment: CDR1 MNHNY and CDR2 SVGAGI (reference sequence). The CDR3 has 14 amino acids. Trimming took 6 bases from V and 2 from J; bases not matched to a gene: 4. CDR3 sequence (DNA): TGTGCCAGCAGCCGACAGGGAGCTGGAAACACCATATATTTT. Translating it yields CASSRQGAGNTIYF.